The 19 T cell receptor beta chains listed next were all sequenced from one sample in a study of CD8 T cells in Susac syndrome. A quantity of 0.5 to 1 ug RNA underwent reverse transcription using random hexamers. A single record per CDR3 protein comes from TCRdb applying MiXCR to the immunoSEQ multiplex PCR reads. In the table there are more than 150,000 distinct CDR3 sequences, around 95% of which are singletons. The sequencing input was CD8+ T cells from PBMCs. The receptors shown here come from a human donor with multiple sclerosis.

V usage is TRBV3-1 and J usage is TRBJ2-5; D is unclear. Per the germline V gene, CDR1 is LGHDT and CDR2 is YNNKEL (reference sequence). This CDR3 comprises 15 residues. With 0 bases removed from V and 5 bases from J, the gap between germline ends came to 13 bases. CDR3 amino acids: CASSQDWTLAETQYF. In DNA form, the CDR3 reads TGTGCCAGCAGCCAAGATTGGACCCTCGCGGAGACCCAGTACTTC.

The CDR3 DNA follows: TGTGCCAGCAGCCCCGGGACAGGCCCGCAGTCACCCCTCCACTTT. This gives the protein CASSPGTGPQSPLHF. The rearrangement links TRBV14 to TRBJ1-6; 8 nucleotides agree with TRBD1. There are 15 residues in the CDR3. The germline V gene has CDR1 SGHDN and CDR2 FVKESK. The V gene end was trimmed by 4 bases and the J gene end by 10 bases; junction bases not matched to a gene: 9.

The CDR3 loop reads CASSQDLGRPYEQYV. As DNA, the CDR3 is TGCGCCAGCAGCCAAGATTTGGGCAGGCCGTACGAGCAGTACGTC. V and J are TRBV4-1 and TRBJ2-7; no firm D call. The germline V gene encodes CDR1 MGHRA and CDR2 YSYEKL. The CDR3 spans 15 residues. Trimming pared 0 bases from V and 4 bases from J, leaving 13 bases between.

Of note for this clonotype: The DNA is omitted, as the CDR3 cannot be located on it reliably, and the CDR3 follows TCRdb's listing. V gene TRBV30 combines with J gene TRBJ1-2. Germline loops: CDR1 GTSNPN, CDR2 SVGIG (reference sequence). The length of the CDR3 is 13 amino acids, counting both ends. CDR3 amino acids: CAWSVNLWARGTF.

This clonotype was counted once. V gene TRBV7-9 combines with J gene TRBJ2-1, with 9 positions matching TRBD2. J lost 0 bases, V lost 6 bases, and 3 bases had no gene match. Germline V CDR1 and CDR2: SEHNR, FQNEAQ (reference sequence). CDR3 length: 15 amino acids. The chain's CDR3 is CASSLAGNSYNEQFF. The CDR3 nucleotides are TGTGCCAGCAGTCTAGCGGGGAACTCCTACAATGAGCAGTTCTTC.

CDR3 DNA: TGTGCCAGCAGCGTTGGGCAGCCCCAGCATTTT. Amino acid sequence: CASSVGQPQHF. The V and J genes are TRBV9 and TRBJ1-5; D call uncertain. The CDR3 extends over 11 amino acids. The V and J ends lost 2 bases and 7 bases respectively, with 4 bases between them. Germline V gene sequence: CDR1 SGDLS, CDR2 YYNGEE.

CDR3 amino acids: CASSPGAPNTGELFF. The CDR3 DNA reads as TGTGCCAGCAGCCCAGGGGCCCCGAACACCGGGGAGCTGTTTTTT. This chain connects TRBV9 to TRBJ2-2; D perhaps matches TRBD1 (6 bases). The CDR3 sequence is 15 residues long. V gave up 4 bases and J gave up 0 bases, with 10 bases separating them. CDR1 and CDR2 from the germline V gene are SGDLS and YYNGEE.

The V call is TRBV20-1, the J call TRBJ1-1; D possibly corresponds to TRBD1 (6 bases). Germline V gene data show CDR1 as DFQATT and CDR2 as SNEGSKA (reference sequence). V dropped 6 bases and J dropped 10 bases, with 18 bases sitting between them. The CDR3 spans 12 residues. CDR3 residues: CSAEQGLDGAFF. CDR3 DNA sequence: TGCAGTGCCGAGCAGGGGCTTGACGGAGCTTTCTTT.

The CDR3 loop reads CASSQVLSSDTQYF. The CDR3, as DNA: TGTGCCAGCAGCCAAGTCCTTTCCTCAGATACGCAGTATTTT. V usage is TRBV3-1 and J usage is TRBJ2-3, with unresolved D. Trimming pared 1 base from V and 4 bases from J, leaving 9 bases between. Germline CDR1 and CDR2: LGHDT and YNNKEL (reference sequence). This CDR3 spans 14 amino acids.

CDR3 nucleotides: TGTGCCAGTAGTATAGGGTATGGCTACACCTTC. Translated: CASSIGYGYTF. This chain uses TRBV19 with TRBJ1-2; no definite D call. Germline CDR1 LNHDA, CDR2 SQIVND (reference sequence). V was pared by 1 base and J by 5 bases, with 2 bases between. The CDR3 spans 11 residues.

V and J are TRBV20-1 and TRBJ1-1; a possible D gene is TRBD1 (6 bases). Per the germline V gene, CDR1 is DFQATT and CDR2 is SNEGSKA (reference sequence). With 0 bases removed from V and 4 bases from J, the gap between germline ends came to 18 bases. The CDR3 has 16 residues. In DNA form, the CDR3 reads TGCAGTGCTAGAGACAATAATAAACAGGGTGTCACTGAAGCTTTCTTT. It yields the protein CSARDNNKQGVTEAFF.

This clonotype was seen only once. This chain uses TRBV20-1 with TRBJ2-1, with TRBD1 matching 8 bases. The germline CDR1 and CDR2 sequences are DFQATT and SNEGSKA (reference sequence). V dropped 3 bases and J dropped 4; count of bases not matched to a gene: 5. The CDR3 runs 14 residues. CDR3 in amino acids: CSARPDRGYNEQFF. The CDR3 DNA reads TGCAGTGCTAGGCCCGACAGGGGATACAATGAGCAGTTCTTC.

V gene TRBV20-1 combines with J gene TRBJ1-1; D is perhaps TRBD1 (6 bases). The ends were cut back, 0 bases at V and 4 bases at J, with 15 bases in the middle. The CDR3 length is 15 residues. Per the germline V gene, CDR1 is DFQATT and CDR2 is SNEGSKA (reference sequence). This chain's CDR3 is CSARESTGWATEAFF. CDR3 in DNA: TGCAGTGCTAGAGAATCCACAGGGTGGGCCACTGAAGCTTTCTTT.

The rearrangement uses TRBV7-9 and TRBJ2-7; D may match TRBD1 or TRBD2 (5 bases each). This CDR3 spans 17 amino acids. V was pared by 5 bases and J by 3 bases, with 23 bases between. Germline V CDR1 and CDR2: SEHNR, FQNEAQ (reference sequence). This CDR3 is CASSPRDGEIGGYEQYF. For the CDR3, the DNA is TGTGCCAGCAGCCCCCGGGACGGAGAAATCGGCGGCTACGAGCAGTACTTC. Drawing the rest from reference TRBV7-9 and TRBJ2-7, the complete variable domain is DTGVSQNPRHKITKRGQNVTFRCDPISEHNRLYWYRQTLGQGPEFLTYFQNEAQLEKSRLLSDRFSAERPKGSFSTLEIQRTEQGDSAMYLCASSPRDGEIGGYEQYFGPGTRLTVT.

The genes are TRBV4-2 and TRBJ2-3; 7 bases fit TRBD1. V lost 2 bases, J lost 1 base, and 6 bases stayed unmatched. The CDR3 sequence is 16 residues long. From germline, CDR1 is LGHNA and CDR2 YNFKEQ. The CDR3 reads CASSQTGQTGTDTQYF. CDR3 nucleotide sequence: TGTGCCAGCAGCCAAACGGGACAGACCGGCACAGATACGCAGTATTTT.

This chain's CDR3 is CASSYSTVKTQYF. CDR3 sequence (DNA): TGTGCCAGCAGTTACTCGACAGTAAAGACCCAGTACTTC. J is TRBJ2-5 and V is TRBV6-5, with D tentatively TRBD1 (5 bases). The ends were cut back, 0 bases at V and 6 bases at J, with 8 bases in the middle. From germline, CDR1 is MNHEY and CDR2 SVGAGI. There are 13 residues in the CDR3.

The chain employs TRBV27 and TRBJ2-2; D is perhaps TRBD1 (5 bases). The V end was cut by 2 bases, the J end by 6 bases, with 7 bases between. Germline CDR1 is MNHEY and CDR2 is SMNVEV (reference sequence). CDR3 length equals 13 residues. CDR3 in DNA: TGTGCCAGCAGTTTAGCAGGGCCCGGGGAGCTGTTTTTT. Encoded protein: CASSLAGPGELFF.

This clonotype has a handful of counts. The chain carries TRBV4-1 and TRBJ2-3; D is uncertain. Trimming shortened V by 0 bases and J by 2 bases, and 6 bases separated the two germline ends. The CDR3 has 14 amino acids. Germline V gives CDR1 MGHRA, CDR2 YSYEKL. The CDR3 bases are TGCGCCAGCAGCCAAGACGGGTCCACAGATACGCAGTATTTT. This codes for CASSQDGSTDTQYF.

The chain uses TRBV5-5 and TRBJ2-7; perhaps TRBD1 as D (6 bases). Looked up from germline, CDR1 is SGHKS and CDR2 is YYEKEE (reference sequence). The CDR3 is made up of 15 amino acids. Trimming left V 2 bases short and J 3 bases short, with 15 bases between. Written as DNA, the CDR3 is TGTGCCAGCAGCTTCACATCAGGGGCGATCTACGAGCAGTACTTC. Its protein is CASSFTSGAIYEQYF.